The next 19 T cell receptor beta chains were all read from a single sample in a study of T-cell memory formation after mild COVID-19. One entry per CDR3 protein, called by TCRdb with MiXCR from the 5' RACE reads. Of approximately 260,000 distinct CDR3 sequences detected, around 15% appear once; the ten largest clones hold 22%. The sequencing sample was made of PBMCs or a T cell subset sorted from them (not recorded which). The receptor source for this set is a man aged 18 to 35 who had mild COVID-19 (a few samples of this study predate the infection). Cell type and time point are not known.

The CDR3 DNA follows: TGCAGTGCTAGAGATATCGGGGAGAGCTCCTACGAGCAGTACGTC. The encoded protein is CSARDIGESSYEQYV. The rearrangement links TRBV20-1 to TRBJ2-7, with D possibly being TRBD2 (5 bases). V lost 0 bases, J lost 0 bases, and 12 bases lay in between. CDR3 length: 15 amino acids. From germline, CDR1 is DFQATT and CDR2 SNEGSKA (reference sequence).

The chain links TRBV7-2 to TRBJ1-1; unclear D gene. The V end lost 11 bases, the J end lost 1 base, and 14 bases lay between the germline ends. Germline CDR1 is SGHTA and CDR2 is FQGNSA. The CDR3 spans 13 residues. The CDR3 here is CALTARPNTEAFF. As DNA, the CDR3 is TGTGCCCTTACGGCCAGGCCGAACACTGAAGCTTTCTTT.

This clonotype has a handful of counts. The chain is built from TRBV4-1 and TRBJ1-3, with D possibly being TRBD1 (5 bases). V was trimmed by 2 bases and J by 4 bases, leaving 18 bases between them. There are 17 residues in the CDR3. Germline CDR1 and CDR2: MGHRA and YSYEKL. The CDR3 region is CASSQSLGREKGNTIYF. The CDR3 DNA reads TGCGCCAGCAGCCAATCTTTGGGCAGGGAAAAAGGAAACACCATATATTTT.

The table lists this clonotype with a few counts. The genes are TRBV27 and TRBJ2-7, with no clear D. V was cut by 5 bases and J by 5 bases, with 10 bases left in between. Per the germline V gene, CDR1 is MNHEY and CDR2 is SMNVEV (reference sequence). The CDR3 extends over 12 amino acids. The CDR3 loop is CASSRPNHEQYF. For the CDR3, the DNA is TGTGCCAGCAGTCGGCCGAACCACGAGCAGTACTTC.

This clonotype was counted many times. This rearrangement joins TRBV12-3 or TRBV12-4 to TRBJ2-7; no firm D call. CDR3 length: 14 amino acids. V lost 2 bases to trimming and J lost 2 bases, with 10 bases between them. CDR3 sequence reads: CASSLSPRPYEQYF. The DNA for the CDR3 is TGTGCCAGCAGTTTATCACCGCGGCCCTACGAGCAGTACTTC.

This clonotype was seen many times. The CDR3 nucleotides are TGTGCCAGCAGCTTACTGCCTTCTAGCACAGATACGCAGTATTTT. This codes for CASSLLPSSTDTQYF. J is TRBJ2-3 and V is TRBV7-3; no firm D call. Trimming stripped 2 bases from V and 0 bases from J, with 9 bases between. The germline V gene encodes CDR1 SGHTA and CDR2 FQGTGA. The CDR3 is 15 amino acids.

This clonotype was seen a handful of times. The CDR3 region is CASTLGGMNTEAFF. In DNA form, the CDR3 reads TGTGCCAGCACTCTTGGGGGGATGAACACTGAAGCTTTCTTT. This chain links TRBV7-2 with TRBJ1-1, with D possibly matching TRBD1 (5 bases). Trimming stripped 7 bases from V and 0 bases from J, with 12 bases between. CDR3 length: 14 amino acids. Germline values: CDR1 SGHTA, CDR2 FQGNSA. Drawing the rest from reference TRBV7-2 and TRBJ1-1, the complete variable domain is GAGVSQSPSNKVTEKGKDVELRCDPISGHTALYWYRQSLGQGLEFLIYFQGNSAPDKSGLPSDRFSAERTGGSVSTLTIQRTQQEDSAVYLCASTLGGMNTEAFFGQGTRLTVV.

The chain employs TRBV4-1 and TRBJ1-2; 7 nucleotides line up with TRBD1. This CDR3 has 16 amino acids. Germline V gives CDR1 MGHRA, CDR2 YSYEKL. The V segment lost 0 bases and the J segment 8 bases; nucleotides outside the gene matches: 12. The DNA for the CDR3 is TGCGCCAGCAGCCAAGAATCAAGGGGGCAAGGATTCGGCTACACCTTC. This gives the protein CASSQESRGQGFGYTF.

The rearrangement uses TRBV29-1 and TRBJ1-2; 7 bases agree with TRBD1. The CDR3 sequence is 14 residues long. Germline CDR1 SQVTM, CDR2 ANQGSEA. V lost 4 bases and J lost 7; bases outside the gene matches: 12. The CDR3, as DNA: TGCAGCGTTGGGTTACCTCCGCCAGGGGGTGGCTACACCTTC. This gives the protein CSVGLPPPGGGYTF.

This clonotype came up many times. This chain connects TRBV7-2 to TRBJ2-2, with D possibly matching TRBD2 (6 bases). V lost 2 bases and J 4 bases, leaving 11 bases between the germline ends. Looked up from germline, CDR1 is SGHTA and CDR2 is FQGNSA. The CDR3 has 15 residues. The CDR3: CASSLSTSSTGELFF. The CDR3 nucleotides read TGTGCCAGCAGCTTAAGTACTAGCAGCACCGGGGAGCTGTTTTTT.

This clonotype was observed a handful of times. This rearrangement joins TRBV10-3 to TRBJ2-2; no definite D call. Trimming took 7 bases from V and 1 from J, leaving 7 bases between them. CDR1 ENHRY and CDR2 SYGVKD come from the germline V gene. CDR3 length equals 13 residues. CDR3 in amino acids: CAIKRQNTGELFF. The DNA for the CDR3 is TGTGCCATCAAGAGACAGAACACCGGGGAGCTGTTTTTT.

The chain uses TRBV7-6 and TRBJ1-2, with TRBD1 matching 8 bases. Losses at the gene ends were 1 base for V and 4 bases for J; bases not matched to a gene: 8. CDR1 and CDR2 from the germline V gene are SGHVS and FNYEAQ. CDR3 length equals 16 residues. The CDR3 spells CASSLVAGQAVYGYTF. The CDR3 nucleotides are TGTGCCAGCAGCTTAGTGGCGGGACAGGCCGTCTATGGCTACACCTTC.

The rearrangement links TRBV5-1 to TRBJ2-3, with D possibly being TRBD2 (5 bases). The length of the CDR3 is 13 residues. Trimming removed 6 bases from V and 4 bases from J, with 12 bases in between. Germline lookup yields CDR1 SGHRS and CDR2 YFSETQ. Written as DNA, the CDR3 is TGCGCCAGCACTTGGGAGTTCGCAGATACGCAGTATTTT. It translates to CASTWEFADTQYF. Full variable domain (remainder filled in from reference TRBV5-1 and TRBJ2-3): KAGVTQTPRYLIKTRGQQVTLSCSPISGHRSVSWYQQTPGQGLQFLFEYFSETQRNKGNFPGRFSGRQFSNSRSEMNVSTLELGDSALYLCASTWEFADTQYFGPGTRLTVL.

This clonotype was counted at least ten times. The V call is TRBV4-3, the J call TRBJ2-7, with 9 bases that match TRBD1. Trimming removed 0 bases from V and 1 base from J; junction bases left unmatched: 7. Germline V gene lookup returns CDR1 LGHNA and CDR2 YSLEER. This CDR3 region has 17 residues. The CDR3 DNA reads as TGCGCCAGCAGCCAAGAATTTTTTGGACAGGGGTCCTACGAGCAGTACTTC. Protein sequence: CASSQEFFGQGSYEQYF.

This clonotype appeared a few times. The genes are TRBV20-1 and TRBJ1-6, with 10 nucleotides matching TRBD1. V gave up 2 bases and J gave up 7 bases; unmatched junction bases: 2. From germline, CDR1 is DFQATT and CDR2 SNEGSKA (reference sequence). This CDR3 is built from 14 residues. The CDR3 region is CSARLGQGNSPLHF. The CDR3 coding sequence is TGCAGTGCTAGATTGGGACAGGGGAATTCACCCCTCCACTTT.

As DNA, the CDR3 is TGTGCCAGCAGCTTAGATCGGGCTAGCGGCAATGAGCAGTTCTTC. Translated, it gives CASSLDRASGNEQFF. The V and J genes are TRBV11-2 and TRBJ2-1; 7 bases align to TRBD2. The CDR3 is made up of 15 amino acids. The V segment lost 0 bases and the J segment 6 bases; nucleotides outside the gene matches: 5. Germline V gene data show CDR1 as SGHAT and CDR2 as FQNNGV. The full variable domain, completed using reference TRBV11-2 and TRBJ2-1, is EAGVAQSPRYKIIEKRQSVAFWCNPISGHATLYWYQQILGQGPKLLIQFQNNGVVDDSQLPKDRFSAERLKGVDSTLKIQPAKLEDSAVYLCASSLDRASGNEQFFGPGTRLTVL.

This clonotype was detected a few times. CDR3 sequence (DNA): TGCGCCAGCAGCCAATGGGGTCCCGGGACAGGATCCTACGAGCAGTACTTC. Its translation: CASSQWGPGTGSYEQYF. This chain links TRBV4-1 with TRBJ2-7, with 8 bases lining up with TRBD1. Germline values: CDR1 MGHRA, CDR2 YSYEKL. V dropped 2 bases and J dropped 1; count of bases not matched to a gene: 10. This CDR3 comprises 17 residues.

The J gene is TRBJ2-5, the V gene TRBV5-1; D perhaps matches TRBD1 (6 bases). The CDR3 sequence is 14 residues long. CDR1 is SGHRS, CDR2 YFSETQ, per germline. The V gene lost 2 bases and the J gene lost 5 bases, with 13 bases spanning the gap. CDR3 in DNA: TGCGCCAGCAGCTTTACAGGGACGGAGGAGACCCAGTACTTC. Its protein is CASSFTGTEETQYF.

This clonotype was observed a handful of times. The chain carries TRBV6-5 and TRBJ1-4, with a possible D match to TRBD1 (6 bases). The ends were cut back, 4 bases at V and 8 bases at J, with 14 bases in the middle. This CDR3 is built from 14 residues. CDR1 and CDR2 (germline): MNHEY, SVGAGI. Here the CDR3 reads CASSLQGVREKLFF. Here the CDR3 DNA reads TGTGCCAGCAGTTTACAGGGAGTGAGGGAAAAACTGTTTTTT.